The clone carrying this T cell receptor beta chain was counted many times. Germline values: CDR1 MNHEY, CDR2 SVGAGI. V was pared by 5 bases and J by 5 bases, with 12 bases between. The CDR3 has 13 residues. Investigators amplified TCR beta CDR3 regions from RNA transcripts. HTBI primers were employed in first-round RT-PCR, then a second-round multiplex PCR followed. TCRdb redid the calling of the multiplex PCR reads with MiXCR, one entry per CDR3 protein. The sample carries about 550,000 distinct CDR3 sequences, 35% to 40% recorded once. This sample is drawn from a study of Graves' ophthalmopathy and Graves' hyperthyroidism.

V usage is TRBV6-5 and J usage is TRBJ2-5; D ambiguous. The TCR comes from an adult man with Graves' hyperthyroidism. What was sequenced was peripheral blood or thyroid tissue (not recorded which). For the CDR3, the DNA is TGTGCCAGCAGTGGATCGGGTGGGGAGACCCAGTACTTC. It specifies CASSGSGGETQYF.